Here is one TCR beta chain with its context. The record originates from a study of blood T cell repertoires in COVID-19. Overall study: Specimens from acute and convalescent COVID-19 originated in the United States, Italy and Spain. PBMCs, B-cell-depleted T cells, or T cells provided the cDNA or gDNA that made up the material.

Germline CDR1 reads LGHDT; CDR2 reads YNNKEL (reference sequence). V lost 1 base, J lost 3 bases, and 13 bases lay in between. The CDR3 runs 15 residues. In the authors' methods: Reference gene primers were amplified, and this amplification served to estimate nucleated cell counts. The protocol was immunoSEQ multiplex PCR, while the TCRdb copy is restricted to in-frame clones and leaves out a portion. V and J calls and clone size follow that table, whereas D and trimming were derived from the DNA. Among 250,000 to 350,000 clones listed, roughly 90% were seen once. The sample was peripheral blood. The V call is TRBV3-1 (or the pseudogene TRBV3-2), the J call TRBJ2-7; D is ambiguous. The receptor was derived from a man aged 25 to 40 with acute or convalescent COVID-19. This chain's CDR3 is CASSQAHSTFYEQYF. CDR3 sequence (DNA): TGTGCCAGCAGCCAAGCTCATAGCACCTTCTACGAGCAGTACTTC.